Below, 3 T cell receptor beta chains from the same sample are listed, as sequenced in a study of T-cell reconstitution after alpha-beta-depleted transplantation in children. Unique molecular identifiers were incorporated into the prepared TCRbeta library. TCRdb processed the PCR reads anew with MiXCR; each CDR3 protein has one entry. Here the sample spans 500,000 to 650,000 distinct CDR3 sequences, approximately 12% being singletons. The sample in question was PBMCs, mostly from graft donor cells, obtained 360 days after TCRalphabeta/CD19-depleted stem cell transplant. These receptors were taken from a male patient between 10 and 17 years old who had a stem cell transplant for acute myeloid leukemia, so the T cells may come from the graft donor.

This clonotype was counted at least ten times. The gene calls are TRBV7-8 and TRBJ2-2; 13 bases map to TRBD2. Trimming at V came to 3 bases and at J to 5 bases, leaving 6 bases not matched to a gene. The CDR3 has 17 residues. From germline, CDR1 is SGHVS and CDR2 FQNEAQ. As DNA, the CDR3 is TGTGCCAGCAGCTTCAGACTAGCGGGAGGAAGTACCGGGGAGCTGTTTTTT. This encodes CASSFRLAGGSTGELFF.

This clonotype was counted only a few times. The chain couples TRBV28 to TRBJ2-7, with TRBD1 identical over 8 bases. This CDR3 spans 15 amino acids. The V gene end was trimmed by 5 bases and the J gene end by 3 bases; junction bases not matched to a gene: 9. In germline, CDR1 is MDHEN, CDR2 SYDVKM. CDR3 region: CASSITGGKDYEQYF. CDR3 nucleotides: TGTGCCAGCAGTATCACAGGGGGTAAGGACTACGAGCAGTACTTC.

The rearrangement uses TRBV7-8 and TRBJ2-7, with TRBD1 matching over 8 bases. The trim removed 7 bases at V and 6 bases at J, leaving 8 bases unmatched. Looked up from germline, CDR1 is SGHVS and CDR2 is FQNEAQ. CDR3 length: 13 amino acids. CDR3 nucleotide sequence: TGTGCCAGCACGAGGACAGGGCTCGGCGAGCAGTACTTC. As protein: CASTRTGLGEQYF.